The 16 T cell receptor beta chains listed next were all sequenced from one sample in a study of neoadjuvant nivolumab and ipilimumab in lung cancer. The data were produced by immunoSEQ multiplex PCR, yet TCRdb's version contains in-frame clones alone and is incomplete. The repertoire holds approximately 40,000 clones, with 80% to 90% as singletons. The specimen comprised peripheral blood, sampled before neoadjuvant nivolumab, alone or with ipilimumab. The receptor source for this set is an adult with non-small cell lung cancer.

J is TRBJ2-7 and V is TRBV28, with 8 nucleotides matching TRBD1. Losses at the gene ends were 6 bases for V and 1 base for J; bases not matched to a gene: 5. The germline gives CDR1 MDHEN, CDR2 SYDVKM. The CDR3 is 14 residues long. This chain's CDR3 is CASRRTGFSYEQYF. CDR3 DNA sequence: TGTGCCAGCAGAAGGACAGGGTTTTCCTACGAGCAGTACTTC.

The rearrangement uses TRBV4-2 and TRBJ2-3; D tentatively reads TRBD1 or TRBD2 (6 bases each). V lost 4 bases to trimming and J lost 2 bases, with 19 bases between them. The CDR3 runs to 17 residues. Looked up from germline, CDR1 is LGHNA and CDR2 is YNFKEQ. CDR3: CASSRGTWTATTDTQYF. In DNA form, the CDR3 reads TGTGCCAGCAGCCGCGGGACTTGGACAGCGACCACAGATACGCAGTATTTT.

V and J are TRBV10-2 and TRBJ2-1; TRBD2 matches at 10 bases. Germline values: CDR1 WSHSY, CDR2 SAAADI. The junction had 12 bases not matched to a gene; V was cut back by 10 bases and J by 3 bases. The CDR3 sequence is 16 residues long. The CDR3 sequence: CATTFWLAGDYNEQFF. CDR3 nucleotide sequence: TGCGCCACCACCTTCTGGCTAGCGGGAGACTACAATGAGCAGTTCTTC.

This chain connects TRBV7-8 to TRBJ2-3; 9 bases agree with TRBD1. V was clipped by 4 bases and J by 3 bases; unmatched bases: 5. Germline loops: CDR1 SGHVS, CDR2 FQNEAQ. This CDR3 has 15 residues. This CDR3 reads CASSSRQGETDTQYF. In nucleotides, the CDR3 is TGTGCCAGCAGCTCGAGACAGGGGGAAACAGATACGCAGTATTTT.

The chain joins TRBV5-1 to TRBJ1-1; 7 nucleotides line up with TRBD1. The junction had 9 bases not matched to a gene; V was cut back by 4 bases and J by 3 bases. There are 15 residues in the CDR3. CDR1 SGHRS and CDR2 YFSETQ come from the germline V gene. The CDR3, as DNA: TGCGCCAGCAGCCCCTTTGAGGGGACAGACACTGAAGCTTTCTTT. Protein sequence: CASSPFEGTDTEAFF.

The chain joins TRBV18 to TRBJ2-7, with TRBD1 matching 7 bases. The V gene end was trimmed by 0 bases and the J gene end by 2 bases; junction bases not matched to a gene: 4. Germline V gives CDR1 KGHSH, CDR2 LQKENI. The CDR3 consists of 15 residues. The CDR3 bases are TGTGCCAGCTCACCACCGACACAGGGGCCCTACGAGCAGTACTTC. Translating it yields CASSPPTQGPYEQYF.

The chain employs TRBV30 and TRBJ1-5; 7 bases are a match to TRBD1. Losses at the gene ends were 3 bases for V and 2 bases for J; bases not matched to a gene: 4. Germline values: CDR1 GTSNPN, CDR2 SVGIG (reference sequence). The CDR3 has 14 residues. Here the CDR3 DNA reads TGTGCCTGGAGGGGGCAGGGGGGCAATCAGCCCCAGCATTTT. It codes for CAWRGQGGNQPQHF.

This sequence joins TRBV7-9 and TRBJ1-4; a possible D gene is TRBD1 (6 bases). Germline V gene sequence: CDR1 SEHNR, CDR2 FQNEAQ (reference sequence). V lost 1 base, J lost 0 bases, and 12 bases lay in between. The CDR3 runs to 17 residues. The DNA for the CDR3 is TGTGCCAGCAGCTTAGGGGACACGATTCCAACTAATGAAAAACTGTTTTTT. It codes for CASSLGDTIPTNEKLFF. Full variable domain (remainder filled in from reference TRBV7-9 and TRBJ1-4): DTGVSQNPRHKITKRGQNVTFRCDPISEHNRLYWYRQTLGQGPEFLTYFQNEAQLEKSRLLSDRFSAERPKGSFSTLEIQRTEQGDSAMYLCASSLGDTIPTNEKLFFGSGTQLSVL.

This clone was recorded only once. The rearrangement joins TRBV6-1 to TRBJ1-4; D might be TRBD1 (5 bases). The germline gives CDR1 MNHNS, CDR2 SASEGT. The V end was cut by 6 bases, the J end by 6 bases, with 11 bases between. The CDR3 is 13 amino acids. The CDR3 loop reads CASSRGHYEKLFF. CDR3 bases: TGTGCCAGCAGCAGAGGACACTATGAAAAACTGTTTTTT.

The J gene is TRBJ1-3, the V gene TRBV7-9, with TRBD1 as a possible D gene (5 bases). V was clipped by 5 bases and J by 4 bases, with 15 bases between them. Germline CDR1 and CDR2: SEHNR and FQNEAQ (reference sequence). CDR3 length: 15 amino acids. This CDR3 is CASSEGPGRGNTIYF. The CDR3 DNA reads TGTGCCAGCAGCGAAGGTCCAGGGCGGGGAAACACCATATATTTT. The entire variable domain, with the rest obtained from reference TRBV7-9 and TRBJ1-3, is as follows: DTGVSQNPRHKITKRGQNVTFRCDPISEHNRLYWYRQTLGQGPEFLTYFQNEAQLEKSRLLSDRFSAERPKGSFSTLEIQRTEQGDSAMYLCASSEGPGRGNTIYFGEGSWLTVV.

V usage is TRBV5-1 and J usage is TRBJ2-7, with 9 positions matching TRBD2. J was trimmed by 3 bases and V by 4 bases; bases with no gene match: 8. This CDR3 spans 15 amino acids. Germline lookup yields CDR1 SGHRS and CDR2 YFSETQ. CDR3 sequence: CASSATGTSIYEQYF. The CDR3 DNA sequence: TGCGCCAGCAGCGCAACCGGGACTAGCATCTACGAGCAGTACTTC.

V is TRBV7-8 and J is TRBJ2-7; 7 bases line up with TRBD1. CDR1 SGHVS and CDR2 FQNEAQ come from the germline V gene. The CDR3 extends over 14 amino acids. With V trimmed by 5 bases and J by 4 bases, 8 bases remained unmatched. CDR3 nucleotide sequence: TGTGCCAGCAGCCCCGACAGGGTATCGTACGAGCAGTACTTC. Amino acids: CASSPDRVSYEQYF.

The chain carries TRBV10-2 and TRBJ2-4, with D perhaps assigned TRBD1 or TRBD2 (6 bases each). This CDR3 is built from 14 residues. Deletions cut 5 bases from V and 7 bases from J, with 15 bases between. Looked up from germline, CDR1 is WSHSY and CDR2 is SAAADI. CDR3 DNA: TGCGCCAGCAGTTCACAGGGAGGCGGGAACATTCAGTACTTC. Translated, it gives CASSSQGGGNIQYF.

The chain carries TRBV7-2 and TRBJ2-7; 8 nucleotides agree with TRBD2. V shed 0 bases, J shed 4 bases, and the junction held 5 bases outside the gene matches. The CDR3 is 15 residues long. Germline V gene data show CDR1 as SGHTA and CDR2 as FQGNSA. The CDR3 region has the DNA TGTGCCAGCAGCTTAGCCACTAGCGGAGATTACGAGCAGTACTTC. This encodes CASSLATSGDYEQYF.

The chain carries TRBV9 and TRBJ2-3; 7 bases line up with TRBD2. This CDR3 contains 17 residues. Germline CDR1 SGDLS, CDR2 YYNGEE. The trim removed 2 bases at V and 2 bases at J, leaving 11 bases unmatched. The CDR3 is CASSVGWGGWNTDTQYF. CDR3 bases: TGTGCCAGCAGCGTCGGCTGGGGGGGATGGAACACAGATACGCAGTATTTT.

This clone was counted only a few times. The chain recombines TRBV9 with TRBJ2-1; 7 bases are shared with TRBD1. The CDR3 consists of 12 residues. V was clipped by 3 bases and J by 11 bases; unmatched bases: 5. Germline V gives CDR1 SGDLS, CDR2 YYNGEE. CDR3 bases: TGTGCCAGCAGCGCCCCGACAGGGAAGCAGTTCTTC. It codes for CASSAPTGKQFF.